This T cell receptor beta chain was observed in a study of glioma-infiltrating T cells. Whole-study results and caveats: Non-neoplastic patients had below-expected tissue-blood divergence, while all gliomas exceeded expectation.

The iRepertoire nested amplicon-rescue multiplex PCR amplified TCR alpha and beta CDR3s from RNA. For one-step reverse transcription and amplification, roughly 95-450 ng of tissue mRNA or PBMC total RNA was used. In TCRdb, the multiplex PCR reads were re-called with MiXCR into one record per CDR3 protein. The sample comprises more than 20,000 distinct CDR3 sequences, about 26% of which are singletons, and around 13% rests with the top ten. As concerns this clonotype: Antigen: not known.

CDR1 and CDR2 from the germline V gene are MNHEY and SMNVEV (reference sequence). The CDR3 has 13 amino acids. V was pared by 7 bases and J by 1 base, with 10 bases between. What was sequenced was glioma tissue, nonneoplastic brain tissue, or PBMCs (not recorded which). The gene calls are TRBV27 and TRBJ1-1; no reliable D call. The origin of this receptor is a human donor with low-grade glioma or glioblastoma, undergoing nonglioma brain surgery, or in good health (not recorded which). CDR3: CASTQRKNTEAFF. The CDR3 DNA sequence: TGTGCCAGCACCCAGAGGAAGAACACTGAAGCTTTCTTT.